Listed below are T cell receptor beta chains from one sample, sequenced in a study of regulatory T cells in long-lasting Graves disease. A single record per CDR3 protein comes from TCRdb applying MiXCR to the multiplex PCR reads. The sample has some 370,000 distinct CDR3 sequences, 12% seen once. These sequences were also reported in another study, on T cells in Graves' hyperthyroidism and ophthalmopathy.

Sequences were derived from peripheral blood mononuclear cells (PBMCs), sampled at new diagnosis, from a patient treated with antithyroid drugs. These receptors were collected from a woman under 30 with Graves disease. The CDR3 runs from the conserved cysteine through the conserved F or W. D genes are given only for firm matches. The size field is filled for only some rows; it gives once, few, many or a size class.

J gene: TRBJ1-5; D gene: NA; clone size: many; V gene: TRBV12-3/TRBV12-4; CDR3 protein: CASSPPADSNQPQHF; CDR3 DNA: TGTGCCAGCAGTCCCCCCGCCGATAGCAATCAGCCCCAGCATTTT
J gene: TRBJ2-1; D gene: NA; clone size: many; V gene: TRBV27; CDR3 protein: CASTTGAVNEQFF; CDR3 DNA: TGTGCCAGCACCACGGGGGCGGTCAATGAGCAGTTCTTC
J gene: TRBJ1-5; D gene: TRBD1; clone size: NA; V gene: TRBV6-1; CDR3 protein: CASGGQGNQPQHF; CDR3 DNA: TGTGCCAGCGGGGGACAGGGAAATCAGCCCCAGCATTTT
J gene: TRBJ1-1; D gene: NA; clone size: many; V gene: TRBV7-8; CDR3 protein: CASSFGADEAFF; CDR3 DNA: TGTGCCAGCAGCTTTGGGGCGGATGAAGCTTTCTTT
J gene: TRBJ2-5; D gene: NA; clone size: NA; V gene: TRBV9; CDR3 protein: CASSVGRGQETQYF; CDR3 DNA: TGTGCCAGCAGCGTAGGAAGGGGTCAAGAGACCCAGTACTTC
J gene: TRBJ1-1; D gene: NA; clone size: many; V gene: TRBV20-1; CDR3 protein: CSAKGRKTEAFF; CDR3 DNA: TGCAGTGCTAAGGGCAGGAAGACTGAAGCTTTCTTT
J gene: TRBJ2-6; D gene: NA; clone size: many; V gene: TRBV6-1; CDR3 protein: CASAQTANVLTF; CDR3 DNA: TGTGCCAGCGCACAGACGGCCAACGTCCTGACTTTC
J gene: TRBJ2-7; D gene: TRBD1; clone size: many; V gene: TRBV20-1; CDR3 protein: CSAPFDRGQYEQYF; CDR3 DNA: TGCAGTGCGCCCTTCGACAGGGGGCAATACGAGCAGTACTTC
J gene: TRBJ2-5; D gene: NA; clone size: many; V gene: TRBV2; CDR3 protein: CASTTSGTPKGIQYF; CDR3 DNA: TGTGCCAGCACCACCTCAGGGACACCAAAAGGTATCCAGTACTTC
J gene: TRBJ2-5; D gene: NA; clone size: NA; V gene: TRBV20-1; CDR3 protein: CSALDIFQETQYF; CDR3 DNA: TGCAGTGCCCTGGACATCTTCCAAGAGACCCAGTACTTC
J gene: TRBJ2-1; D gene: TRBD2; clone size: NA; V gene: TRBV9; CDR3 protein: CASSVGGAGNNEQFF; CDR3 DNA: TGTGCCAGCAGCGTAGGTGGAGCGGGAAACAATGAGCAGTTCTTC
J gene: TRBJ2-7; D gene: TRBD2; clone size: many; V gene: TRBV6-2/TRBV6-3; CDR3 protein: CASSYFREGLEQYF; CDR3 DNA: TGTGCCAGCAGTTACTTTCGGGAGGGCCTTGAGCAGTACTTC
J gene: TRBJ1-1; D gene: NA; clone size: NA; V gene: TRBV10-3; CDR3 protein: CAISEGRGTEAFF; CDR3 DNA: TGTGCCATCAGTGAAGGCAGGGGCACTGAAGCTTTCTTT
J gene: TRBJ2-4; D gene: NA; clone size: few; V gene: TRBV7-2; CDR3 protein: CASSSGRRNKNIQYF; CDR3 DNA: TGTGCCAGCAGCTCGGGGCGACGGAACAAAAACATTCAGTACTTC
J gene: TRBJ2-4; D gene: NA; clone size: NA; V gene: TRBV6-2/TRBV6-3; CDR3 protein: CASSYRGNQYSAKNIQYF; CDR3 DNA: TGTGCCAGCAGTTATAGGGGCAACCAATACTCGGCCAAAAACATTCAGTACTTC